Following are 18 T cell receptor beta chains from one sample sequenced in a study of cytomegalovirus exposure and HLA in healthy donors. This PCR relied on a set of 60 Vbeta primers and 13 Jbeta primers. Here immunoSEQ multiplex PCR was the method, and the copy in TCRdb shows in-frame clones only, minus some. The table records around 190,000 clones, roughly 79% of them present only once. Material: PBMCs. These receptors were collected from a man in his thirties or forties in good health and CMV-seronegative.

This clone was detected a few times. The chain links TRBV11-2 to TRBJ1-1; D uncertain. Trimming removed 3 bases at V and 0 bases at J, with 2 bases between. Germline-derived CDR1 and CDR2 are SGHAT and FQNNGV. The CDR3 spans 12 residues. The CDR3 DNA reads TGTGCCAGCAGCTTCATGAACACTGAAGCTTTCTTT. It specifies CASSFMNTEAFF.

This chain connects TRBV11-3 to TRBJ2-1; TRBD2 matches 7 bases. The length of the CDR3 is 17 residues. The germline V gene has CDR1 SGHNT and CDR2 YENEEA. V trimming: 5 bases; J trimming: 0 bases; junction bases outside the gene matches: 10. CDR3 in amino acids: CASSTSSGGSSYNEQFF. Written as DNA, the CDR3 is TGTGCCAGCAGCACCTCTAGCGGAGGGAGCTCCTACAATGAGCAGTTCTTC.

The CDR3 region has the DNA TGTGCCGGCCAGCTGGAGCCCCGAAGCTCCTACGAGCAGTACTTC. Amino acid sequence: CAGQLEPRSSYEQYF. The chain has TRBV5-4 and TRBJ2-5, with D unresolved. The DNA end is a closer match to TRBJ2-7, so the J assignment may be wrong. This CDR3 is 15 amino acids long. The germline V gene has CDR1 SGHNT and CDR2 YYREEE (reference sequence).

The V gene is TRBV27, the J gene TRBJ2-1; 12 nucleotides agree with TRBD2. Per germline, CDR1 MNHEY and CDR2 SMNVEV (reference sequence). The V gene end was trimmed by 6 bases and the J gene end by 7 bases; junction bases not matched to a gene: 4. The CDR3 sequence is 14 residues long. CDR3 sequence reads: CASSPSGRGNEQFF. The DNA of the CDR3 is TGTGCCAGCAGCCCTAGCGGGAGGGGAAATGAGCAGTTCTTC.

This clone was seen more than once but under ten times. V and J are TRBV6-1 and TRBJ2-1; D is undetermined. Germline V gene lookup returns CDR1 MNHNS and CDR2 SASEGT. V shed 4 bases and J shed 5 bases, with 9 bases lying between them. The CDR3 runs to 13 residues. The CDR3 bases are TGTGCCAGCAGTGCCAAGCCGAACAATGAGCAGTTCTTC. This sequence encodes CASSAKPNNEQFF.

This chain connects TRBV9 to TRBJ2-3; 13 bases agree with TRBD2. The ends lost 4 bases at V and 3 bases at J; junction bases unmatched: 5. From germline, CDR1 is SGDLS and CDR2 YYNGEE. The CDR3 contains 16 residues. The CDR3 loop reads CASSSGLAGATDTQYF. CDR3 in DNA: TGTGCCAGCAGCAGCGGACTAGCGGGAGCAACAGATACGCAGTATTTT.

J is TRBJ2-1 and V is TRBV6-5, with TRBD2 matching 9 bases. Germline V gives CDR1 MNHEY, CDR2 SVGAGI. The CDR3 extends over 13 amino acids. V was clipped by 6 bases and J by 14 bases; unmatched bases: 11. This CDR3 is CASRVVSGGWEFF. The CDR3 DNA follows: TGTGCCAGCAGAGTGGTTAGCGGGGGCTGGGAGTTCTTC.

This clone turned up a few times. The rearrangement uses TRBV12-5 and TRBJ2-2, with TRBD2 as a possible D gene (7 bases). Trimming pared 6 bases from V and 3 bases from J, leaving 23 bases between. Germline V gene data show CDR1 as LGHNT and CDR2 as FRNRAP. The CDR3 loop spans 18 amino acids. The CDR3 nucleotides are TGTGCTAGTGGCTTTGGCATAAACAGGGCGGGGGACACCGGGGAGCTGTTTTTT. Its translation is CASGFGINRAGDTGELFF.

This chain joins TRBV9 and TRBJ2-5; D not resolved. CDR1 and CDR2 (germline): SGDLS, YYNGEE. V lost 0 bases and J 6 bases, leaving 12 bases between the germline ends. This CDR3 contains 14 residues. CDR3 sequence (DNA): TGTGCCAGCAGCGTAGGGCAGGCTGTGAAGACCCAGTACTTC. This gives the protein CASSVGQAVKTQYF.

The chain links TRBV18 to TRBJ2-7; perhaps TRBD2 as D (6 bases). The CDR3 extends over 13 amino acids. V shed 3 bases and J shed 5 bases, with 11 bases lying between them. Germline CDR1 is KGHSH and CDR2 is LQKENI. CDR3 in amino acids: CASSPRVADEQYF. The CDR3 DNA reads as TGTGCCAGCTCACCGCGGGTAGCGGACGAGCAGTACTTC.

There are a few counts of this clone. Other DNA sequences from this sample encode an identical CDR3 as well. The chain joins TRBV6-1 to TRBJ2-7, with TRBD2 matching over 7 bases. The germline V gene has CDR1 MNHNS and CDR2 SASEGT. Trimming cost V 6 bases and J 3 bases; bases outside gene matches: 2. CDR3 length: 12 amino acids. CDR3 residues: CASSLAGYEQYF. CDR3 sequence (DNA): TGTGCCAGCAGCTTAGCGGGCTACGAGCAGTACTTC.

The chain's CDR3 is CASSLRLPMAGYEQYF. The CDR3 region has the DNA TGTGCCAGCAGTTTAAGACTCCCCATGGCTGGTTACGAGCAGTACTTC. The V call is TRBV27, the J call TRBJ2-7; unclear D gene. The germline CDR1 and CDR2 sequences are MNHEY and SMNVEV (reference sequence). CDR3 length: 16 residues. V gave up 2 bases and J gave up 4 bases, with 18 bases separating them.

V and J are TRBV6-5 and TRBJ2-2; 7 bases are a match to TRBD2. J was trimmed by 2 bases and V by 7 bases; bases with no gene match: 7. The CDR3 has 15 amino acids. Germline-derived CDR1 and CDR2 are MNHEY and SVGAGI. The CDR3 DNA reads as TGTGCCAGCAAGCGGGGCGGCGGCAACACCGGGGAGCTGTTTTTT. Translated, it gives CASKRGGGNTGELFF.

As concerns this clone: The same CDR3 can be traced to other DNA sequences in this sample. The chain combines TRBV28 with TRBJ2-7, with D hard to call. Germline V gene data show CDR1 as MDHEN and CDR2 as SYDVKM. Deletions cut 2 bases from V and 3 bases from J, with 8 bases between. The CDR3 spans 13 residues. CDR3 DNA: TGTGCCAGCAGTTTAGTCGGTGGCTACGAGCAGTACTTC. It encodes CASSLVGGYEQYF.

This clone has more than one count but fewer than ten. The V and J genes are TRBV7-2 and TRBJ2-1, with D possibly matching TRBD2 (7 bases). The CDR3 consists of 15 residues. Germline V gives CDR1 SGHTA, CDR2 FQGNSA. Trimming cost V 6 bases and J 10 bases, with 22 bases left between them. In nucleotides, the CDR3 is TGTGCCAGCAGGGGGGGGCGGGAGTTGGTTAGGGAGCAGTTCTTC. This codes for CASRGGRELVREQFF.

This clone has more than one count but fewer than ten. The chain combines TRBV28 with TRBJ2-7; 9 bases are shared with TRBD2. V was pared by 2 bases and J by 0 bases, with 5 bases of the junction left unmatched. The length of the CDR3 is 16 residues. Per the germline V gene, CDR1 is MDHEN and CDR2 is SYDVKM. CDR3 in amino acids: CASSLPFSGSSYEQYF. CDR3 bases: TGTGCCAGCAGTTTACCTTTTAGCGGGAGCTCCTACGAGCAGTACTTC.

This sequence joins TRBV2 and TRBJ1-5, with 9 bases identical to TRBD1. V gave up 8 bases and J gave up 0 bases; unmatched junction bases: 17. Germline CDR1 is SNHLY and CDR2 is FYNNEI. There are 19 residues in the CDR3. CDR3 residues: CASGKRRQGGGDSNQPQHF. CDR3 nucleotide sequence: TGTGCCAGCGGAAAACGCCGACAGGGGGGGGGAGATAGCAATCAGCCCCAGCATTTT.

This clone was seen a few times. For the CDR3, the DNA is TGTGCCAGCAGTTACTCGGCGGGCGTGGAGACCCAGTACTTC. It translates to CASSYSAGVETQYF. This chain links TRBV6-6 with TRBJ2-5; D might be TRBD2 (5 bases). The CDR3 loop spans 14 amino acids. Looked up from germline, CDR1 is MNHNY and CDR2 is SVGAGI (reference sequence). V lost 0 bases to trimming and J lost 5 bases, with 10 bases between them.